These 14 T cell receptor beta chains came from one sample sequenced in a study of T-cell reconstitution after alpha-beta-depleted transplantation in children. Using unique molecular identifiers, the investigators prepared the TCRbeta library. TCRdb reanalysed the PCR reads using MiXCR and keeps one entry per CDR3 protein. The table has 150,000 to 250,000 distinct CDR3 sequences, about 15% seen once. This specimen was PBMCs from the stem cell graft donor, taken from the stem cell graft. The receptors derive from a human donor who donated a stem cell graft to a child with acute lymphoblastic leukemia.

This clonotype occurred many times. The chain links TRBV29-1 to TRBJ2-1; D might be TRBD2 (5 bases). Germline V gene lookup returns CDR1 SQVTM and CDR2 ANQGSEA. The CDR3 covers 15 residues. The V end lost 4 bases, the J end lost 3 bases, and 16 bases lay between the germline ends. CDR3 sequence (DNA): TGCAGCGTTGGTAGAGGGTTTGCGAACTACAATGAGCAGTTCTTC. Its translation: CSVGRGFANYNEQFF.

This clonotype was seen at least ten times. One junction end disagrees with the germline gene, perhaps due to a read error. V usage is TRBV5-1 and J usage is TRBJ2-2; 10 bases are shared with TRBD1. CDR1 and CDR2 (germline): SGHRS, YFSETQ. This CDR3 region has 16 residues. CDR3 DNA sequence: TGTGCCAGCAGCCAAGGGACAGGGGCGAACACCGGGGAGCTGTTTTTT. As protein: CASSQGTGANTGELFF.

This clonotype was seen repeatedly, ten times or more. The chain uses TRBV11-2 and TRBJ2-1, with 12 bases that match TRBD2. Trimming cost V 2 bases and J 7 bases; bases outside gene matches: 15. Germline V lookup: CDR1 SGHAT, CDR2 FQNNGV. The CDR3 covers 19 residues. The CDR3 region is CASSLIRSSGRATINEQFF. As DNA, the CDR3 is TGTGCCAGCAGCTTAATACGTTCTAGCGGGAGGGCCACCATAAATGAGCAGTTCTTC.

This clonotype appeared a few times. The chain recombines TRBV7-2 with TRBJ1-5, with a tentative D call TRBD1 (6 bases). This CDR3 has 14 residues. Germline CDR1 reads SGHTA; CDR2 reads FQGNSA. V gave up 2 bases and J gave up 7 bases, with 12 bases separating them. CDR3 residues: CASSLPGAGQPQHF. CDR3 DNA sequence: TGTGCCAGCAGCTTACCGGGGGCCGGCCAGCCCCAGCATTTT.

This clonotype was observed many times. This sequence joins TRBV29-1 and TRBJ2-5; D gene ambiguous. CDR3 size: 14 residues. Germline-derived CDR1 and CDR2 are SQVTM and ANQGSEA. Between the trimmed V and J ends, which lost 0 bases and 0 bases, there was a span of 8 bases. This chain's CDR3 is CSVEDRLHQETQYF. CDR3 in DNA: TGCAGCGTTGAAGACCGACTCCACCAAGAGACCCAGTACTTC. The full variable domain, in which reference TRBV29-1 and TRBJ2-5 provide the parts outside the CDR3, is SAVISQKPSRDICQRGTSLTIQCQVDSQVTMMFWYRQQPGQSLTLIATANQGSEATYESGFVIDKFPISRPNLTFSTLTVSNMSPEDSSIYLCSVEDRLHQETQYFGPGTRLLVL.

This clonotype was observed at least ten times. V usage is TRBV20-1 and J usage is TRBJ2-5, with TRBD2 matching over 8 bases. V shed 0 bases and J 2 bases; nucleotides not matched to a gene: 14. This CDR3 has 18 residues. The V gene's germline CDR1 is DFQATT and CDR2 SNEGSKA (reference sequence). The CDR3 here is CSARDVLRREEPQETQYF. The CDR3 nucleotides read TGCAGTGCTAGAGATGTTTTAAGGCGGGAGGAACCTCAAGAGACCCAGTACTTC.

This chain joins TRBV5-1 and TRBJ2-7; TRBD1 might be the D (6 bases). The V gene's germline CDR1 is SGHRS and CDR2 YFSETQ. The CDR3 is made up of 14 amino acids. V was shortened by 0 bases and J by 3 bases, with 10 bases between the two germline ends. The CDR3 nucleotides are TGCGCCAGCAGCTTGGTCGGACAGAACTACGAGCAGTACTTC. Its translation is CASSLVGQNYEQYF.

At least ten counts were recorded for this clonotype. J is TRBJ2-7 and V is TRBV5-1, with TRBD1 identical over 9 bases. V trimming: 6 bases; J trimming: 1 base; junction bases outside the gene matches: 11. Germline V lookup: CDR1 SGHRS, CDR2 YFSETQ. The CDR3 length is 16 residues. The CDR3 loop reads CASTRSRTGDSYEQYF. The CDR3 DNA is TGCGCCAGCACCAGATCACGGACAGGGGATTCCTACGAGCAGTACTTC.

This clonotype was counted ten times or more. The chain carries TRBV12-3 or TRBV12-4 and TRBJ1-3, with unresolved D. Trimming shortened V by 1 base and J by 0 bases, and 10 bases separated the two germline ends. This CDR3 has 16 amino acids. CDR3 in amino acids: CASSLVLLSSGNTIYF. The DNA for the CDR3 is TGTGCCAGCAGTTTAGTTTTACTCAGCTCTGGAAACACCATATATTTT.

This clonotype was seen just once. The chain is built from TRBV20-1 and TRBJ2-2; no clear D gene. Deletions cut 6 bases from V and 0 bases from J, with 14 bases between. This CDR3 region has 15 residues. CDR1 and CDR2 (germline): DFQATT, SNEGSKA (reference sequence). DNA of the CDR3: TGCAGTGCCCGGTCCTCCGGCGCGAACACCGGGGAGCTGTTTTTT. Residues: CSARSSGANTGELFF.

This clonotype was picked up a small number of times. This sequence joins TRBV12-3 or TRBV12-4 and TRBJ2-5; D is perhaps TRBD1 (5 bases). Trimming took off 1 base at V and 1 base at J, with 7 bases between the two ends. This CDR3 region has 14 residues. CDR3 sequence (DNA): TGTGCCAGCAGTTTAGACCAGGGCCAAGAGACCCAGTACTTC. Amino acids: CASSLDQGQETQYF.

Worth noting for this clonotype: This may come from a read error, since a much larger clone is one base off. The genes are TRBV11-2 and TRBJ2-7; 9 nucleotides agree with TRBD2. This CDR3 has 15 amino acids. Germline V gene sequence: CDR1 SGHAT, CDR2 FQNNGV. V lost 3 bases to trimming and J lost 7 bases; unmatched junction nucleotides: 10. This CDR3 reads CASSFFSGSTGEQYF. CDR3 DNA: TGTGCCAGCAGCTTTTTTAGCGGGAGCACTGGGGAGCAGTACTTC.

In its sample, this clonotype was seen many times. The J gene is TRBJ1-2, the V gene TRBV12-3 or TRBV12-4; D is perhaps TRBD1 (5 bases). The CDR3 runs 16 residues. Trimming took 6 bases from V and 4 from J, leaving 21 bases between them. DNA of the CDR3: TGTGCCAGCAGCTCGTGGGGCAGTACCCTGCCCTATGGCTACACCTTC. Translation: CASSSWGSTLPYGYTF.

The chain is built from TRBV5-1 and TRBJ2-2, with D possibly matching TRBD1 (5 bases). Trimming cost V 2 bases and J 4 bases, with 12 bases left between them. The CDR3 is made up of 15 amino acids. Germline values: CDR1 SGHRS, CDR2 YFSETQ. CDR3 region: CASSFALQGTGELFF. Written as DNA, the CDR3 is TGCGCCAGCAGCTTTGCACTTCAGGGCACCGGGGAGCTGTTTTTT.